A selection of T cell receptor beta chains follows, all from one sample in a study of blood T cell repertoires in COVID-19. Clones were read by immunoSEQ multiplex PCR, and TCRdb kept only the in-frame ones, dropping some. The table has roughly 410,000 clones, 89% seen once. Specimen: peripheral blood. These TCRs come from a woman aged 40 to 50 with COVID-19, enrolled during active disease. CDR3s include the opening cysteine and the closing phenylalanine or tryptophan. Fields, in order: D gene, clone size, J gene, V gene, CDR3 length, CDR3 DNA, CDR3 protein. D genes are given only for firm matches. Clone size is shown for a subset of rows, as once, few, many or a class of expanded clone.

D: .
size: .
J: TRBJ1-1
V: TRBV7-2
length: 16
DNA: TGTGCCAGCAGAAACGCGGATATCAGGGGGAACACTGAAGCTTTCTTT
CDR3: CASRNADIRGNTEAFF

D: .
size: .
J: TRBJ2-1
V: TRBV14
length: 13
DNA: TGTGCCAGCAGCCATGGCGCCAGGGATGAGCAGTTCTTC
CDR3: CASSHGARDEQFF

D: TRBD1
size: .
J: TRBJ2-7
V: TRBV24-1
length: 14
DNA: TGTGCCACCAGTGATTTGTGGACAGGGAACGAGCAGTACTTC
CDR3: CATSDLWTGNEQYF

D: .
size: .
J: TRBJ2-1
V: TRBV11-3
length: 15
DNA: TGTGCCAGCAGCTTAGAGGGGGGGGGCCCTAATGAGCAGTTCTTC
CDR3: CASSLEGGGPNEQFF

D: .
size: .
J: TRBJ1-3
V: TRBV6-2/TRBV6-3
length: 17
DNA: TGTGCCAGCAGTTACTCGCTCTCAGGGCCACCTGGAAACACCATATATTTT
CDR3: CASSYSLSGPPGNTIYF

D: .
size: .
J: TRBJ2-1
V: TRBV7-6
length: 18
DNA: TGTGCCAGCAGCTTATTCATTATCAGGGAAGGCTCCTACAATGAGCAGTTCTTC
CDR3: CASSLFIIREGSYNEQFF

D: .
size: .
J: TRBJ2-7
V: TRBV19
length: 13
DNA: TGTGCCAGTAGTGTTGTCGTTGCTAGGGAGCAGTACTTC
CDR3: CASSVVVAREQYF

D: TRBD2
size: .
J: TRBJ2-5
V: TRBV18
length: 16
DNA: TGTGCCAGCTCACGAGGACTAGCGGGGGCCCAAGAGACCCAGTACTTC
CDR3: CASSRGLAGAQETQYF

D: .
size: .
J: TRBJ1-2
V: TRBV7-8
length: 14
DNA: TGTGCCAGCAGCCCCCTCACAGGGCTTGACGGCTACACCTTC
CDR3: CASSPLTGLDGYTF

D: .
size: .
J: TRBJ2-7
V: TRBV5-1
length: 14
DNA: TGCGCCAGCAGCTTCGAGTCAGGTAATTACGAGCAGTACTTC
CDR3: CASSFESGNYEQYF

D: TRBD2
size: .
J: TRBJ2-3
V: TRBV5-4
length: 16
DNA: TGTGCCAGCAGCCCTAGGACTAGCGAGATCACAGATACGCAGTATTTT
CDR3: CASSPRTSEITDTQYF

D: .
size: .
J: TRBJ1-5
V: TRBV10-2
length: 14
DNA: TGCGCCACCCAGGACATAGGGTCGAATCAGCCCCAGCATTTT
CDR3: CATQDIGSNQPQHF

D: .
size: .
J: TRBJ2-2
V: TRBV5-1
length: 17
DNA: TGCGCCAGCAGCTTGGGGAAGGATTACTACCGTCCCGGGGAGCTGTTTTTT
CDR3: CASSLGKDYYRPGELFF

D: .
size: .
J: TRBJ2-1
V: TRBV6-2/TRBV6-3
length: 16
DNA: TGTGCCAGCAGTTACAGAGGCGGGTCTCCTTACAATGAGCAGTTCTTC
CDR3: CASSYRGGSPYNEQFF

D: TRBD2
size: .
J: TRBJ2-7
V: TRBV19
length: 12
DNA: TGTGCCAGTAGTATCCGGGGGGACGAGCAGTACTTC
CDR3: CASSIRGDEQYF

D: TRBD1
size: once
J: TRBJ1-2
V: TRBV28
length: 14
DNA: TGTGCCAGCAGGGACAGGGGGCCCCCGAATGGCTACACCTTC
CDR3: CASRDRGPPNGYTF

D: .
size: .
J: TRBJ2-3
V: TRBV15
length: 11
DNA: TGTGCCACAAGTGCTAAAGATACGCAGTATTTT
CDR3: CATSAKDTQYF

D: TRBD1
size: once
J: TRBJ1-5
V: TRBV10-2
length: 16
DNA: TGCGCCAGCAGTGAGGACAGGGGGGTGAGCAATCAGCCCCAGCATTTT
CDR3: CASSEDRGVSNQPQHF

D: .
size: .
J: TRBJ1-4
V: TRBV3-1/TRBV3-2
length: 13
DNA: TGTGCCAGCAGCCAAGTGACCTCTACAGGACTGTTTTTT
CDR3: CASSQVTSTGLFF

D: .
size: .
J: TRBJ2-7
V: TRBV27
length: 15
DNA: TGTGCCAGCAGTTTACTCCCACAGGGCGCCTACGAGCAGTACTTC
CDR3: CASSLLPQGAYEQYF

D: TRBD1
size: .
J: TRBJ1-1
V: TRBV27
length: 17
DNA: TGTGCCAGCAGTTTCGGGACAGGGCAACCCATGAACACTGAAGCTTTCTTT
CDR3: CASSFGTGQPMNTEAFF

D: TRBD1
size: once
J: TRBJ2-7
V: TRBV28
length: 14
DNA: TGTGCCAGCTCATACAGGGGGCCTGCCTTGGAGCAGTACTTC
CDR3: CASSYRGPALEQYF

D: .
size: few
J: TRBJ1-2
V: TRBV7-9
length: 13
DNA: TGTGCCAGCAGCTTAGGGCAGTTTCGTGGCTACACCTTC
CDR3: CASSLGQFRGYTF

D: .
size: once
J: TRBJ1-2
V: TRBV27
length: 13
DNA: TGTGCCAGCAGTCGCCGGTTGTCGGATGGCTACACCTTC
CDR3: CASSRRLSDGYTF

D: TRBD2
size: .
J: TRBJ2-1
V: TRBV9
length: 16
DNA: TGTGCCAGCAGCTCCTGGGCGGGAGGGCCTTACAATGAGCAGTTCTTC
CDR3: CASSSWAGGPYNEQFF

D: TRBD2
size: many
J: TRBJ2-7
V: TRBV18
length: 14
DNA: TGTGCCAGCTCACTCAGGGAGGGTACCTACGAGCAGTACTTC
CDR3: CASSLREGTYEQYF

D: .
size: .
J: TRBJ1-1
V: TRBV28
length: 15
DNA: TGTGCCAGCAGTTTATTCATGGAGATGAACACTGAAGCTTTCTTT
CDR3: CASSLFMEMNTEAFF

D: .
size: .
J: TRBJ2-1
V: TRBV24-1
length: 14
DNA: TGTGCCACCAAGGGGGGAGGGCCTGGTAATGAGCAGTTCTTC
CDR3: CATKGGGPGNEQFF

D: TRBD1
size: .
J: TRBJ2-6
V: TRBV6-4
length: 19
DNA: TGTGCCAGCAGTGACTCTAGGACAGGGTCAGTTTCTGGGGCCAACGTCCTGACTTTC
CDR3: CASSDSRTGSVSGANVLTF

D: .
size: .
J: TRBJ2-3
V: TRBV9
length: 12
DNA: TGTGCCAGCTCCCAGAACCCAGATACGCAGTATTTT
CDR3: CASSQNPDTQYF

D: .
size: few
J: TRBJ1-1
V: TRBV7-9
length: 14
DNA: TGTGCCAGCAGTTCCAGGGCGATGAGCACTGAAGCTTTCTTT
CDR3: CASSSRAMSTEAFF

D: TRBD1
size: .
J: TRBJ1-5
V: TRBV28
length: 16
DNA: TGTGCCAGCAGACACAGGGGGCGCGGGAGCAATCAGCCCCAGCATTTT
CDR3: CASRHRGRGSNQPQHF

D: TRBD1
size: .
J: TRBJ2-7
V: TRBV20-1
length: 13
DNA: TGCAGTGCTAGTGGGGGACAGCTCTACGAGCAGTACTTC
CDR3: CSASGGQLYEQYF

D: .
size: few
J: TRBJ1-6
V: TRBV4-3
length: 13
DNA: TGCGCCAGCAGCCAGCGACAGAATTCACCCCTCCACTTT
CDR3: CASSQRQNSPLHF

D: .
size: .
J: TRBJ1-5
V: TRBV15
length: 14
DNA: TGTGCCACCAGCAGGGACAGCGTCGATCAGCCCCAGCATTTT
CDR3: CATSRDSVDQPQHF

D: TRBD2
size: few
J: TRBJ2-7
V: TRBV6-1
length: 17
DNA: TGTGCCAGCAGTGAGGCTAGCGGGGGGTCGGAATACTACGAGCAGTACTTC
CDR3: CASSEASGGSEYYEQYF

D: TRBD2
size: few
J: TRBJ2-1
V: TRBV7-9
length: 19
DNA: TGTGCCAGCAGCTTCCCCAAACTAGCGGGGGGCGGGCTTTACAATGAGCAGTTCTTC
CDR3: CASSFPKLAGGGLYNEQFF

D: TRBD1
size: .
J: TRBJ1-1
V: TRBV7-6
length: 16
DNA: TGTGCCAGCAGCTTTGGACAGGCGGGGTCTGGCACTGAAGCTTTCTTT
CDR3: CASSFGQAGSGTEAFF

D: .
size: .
J: TRBJ1-6
V: TRBV6-5
length: 15
DNA: TGTGCCAGCAGTCCCAGTGGAGGGGACAATTCACCCCTCCACTTT
CDR3: CASSPSGGDNSPLHF

D: .
size: .
J: TRBJ1-6
V: TRBV7-2
length: 14
DNA: TGTGCCAGCAGCTTAGGACAGCAAAATTCACCCCTCCACTTT
CDR3: CASSLGQQNSPLHF

D: .
size: .
J: TRBJ2-3
V: TRBV4-2
length: 11
DNA: TGTGCCAGCAGCCGAGACCTTACGCAGTATTTT
CDR3: CASSRDLTQYF

D: .
size: .
J: TRBJ2-2
V: TRBV2
length: 16
DNA: TGTGCCAGCAGCGAGGGCAGACAGGGGAGGGCGGGGGAGCTGTTTTTT
CDR3: CASSEGRQGRAGELFF

D: .
size: once
J: TRBJ2-7
V: TRBV7-8
length: 12
DNA: TGTGCCAGCAGCCTGGACAAGGAAGAGCAGTACTTC
CDR3: CASSLDKEEQYF

D: .
size: .
J: TRBJ1-1
V: TRBV9
length: 13
DNA: TGTGCCAGCAGCCTTATACAGGGCACTGAAGCTTTCTTT
CDR3: CASSLIQGTEAFF

D: TRBD1
size: .
J: TRBJ2-5
V: TRBV30
length: 13
DNA: TGTGCCTGGAGTGTACAACAGGGGGAGACCCAGTACTTC
CDR3: CAWSVQQGETQYF

D: .
size: .
J: TRBJ1-2
V: TRBV4-3
length: 14
DNA: TGCGCCAGCAGCCAAGGCTGGACGCCGGGGGGCTACACCTTC
CDR3: CASSQGWTPGGYTF

D: .
size: once
J: TRBJ2-3
V: TRBV7-9
length: 14
DNA: TGTGCCAGCAGCTTCAGCGACAGCACAGATACGCAGTATTTT
CDR3: CASSFSDSTDTQYF

D: .
size: .
J: TRBJ1-4
V: TRBV28
length: 15
DNA: TGTGCCAGCAGTTCCCGGGATTCAACTAATGAAAAACTGTTTTTT
CDR3: CASSSRDSTNEKLFF

D: TRBD1
size: .
J: TRBJ1-6
V: TRBV18
length: 16
DNA: TGTGCCAGCTCATCATTCGACAGGGCGGGCCATTCACCCCTCCACTTT
CDR3: CASSSFDRAGHSPLHF

D: TRBD1
size: .
J: TRBJ1-2
V: TRBV5-6
length: 16
DNA: TGTGCCAGCAGCTTTGACGTGACAGGGAAGGACTATGGCTACACCTTC
CDR3: CASSFDVTGKDYGYTF

D: TRBD1
size: few
J: TRBJ1-4
V: TRBV7-2
length: 15
DNA: TGTGCCAGCAGCTCACCGGGACAGGGCTACCAAAAACTGTTTTTT
CDR3: CASSSPGQGYQKLFF

D: TRBD1
size: .
J: TRBJ1-1
V: TRBV19
length: 15
DNA: TGTGCCAGTAGGGGGAGGACAGGGGGCATCACTGAAGCTTTCTTT
CDR3: CASRGRTGGITEAFF

D: TRBD2
size: .
J: TRBJ2-3
V: TRBV5-1
length: 14
DNA: TGCGCCAGCAGCTCTAGCGGCATCACAGATACGCAGTATTTT
CDR3: CASSSSGITDTQYF

D: .
size: .
J: TRBJ1-4
V: TRBV30
length: 14
DNA: TGTGCCTGGAGCCCTCTCAGACTTAATGAAAAACTGTTTTTT
CDR3: CAWSPLRLNEKLFF

D: .
size: .
J: TRBJ2-5
V: TRBV20-1
length: 12
DNA: TGCAGTGCTAGTGCTCGGCAAGAGACCCAGTACTTC
CDR3: CSASARQETQYF

D: TRBD1
size: .
J: TRBJ2-7
V: TRBV7-6
length: 14
DNA: TGTGCCAGCAGCCCTGACAGGGATCCCTACGAGCAGTACTTC
CDR3: CASSPDRDPYEQYF

D: TRBD1
size: few
J: TRBJ1-4
V: TRBV19
length: 15
DNA: TGTGCCAGTCATCGCTACCGGGACAGCATAGAAAAACTGTTTTTT
CDR3: CASHRYRDSIEKLFF

D: TRBD1
size: .
J: TRBJ1-1
V: TRBV7-2
length: 14
DNA: TGTGCCAGCAGCTTGGACAGGGTGGCCACTGAAGCTTTCTTT
CDR3: CASSLDRVATEAFF

D: .
size: .
J: TRBJ1-4
V: TRBV7-9
length: 14
DNA: TGTGCCAGCAGCGTTCAGGGTCGCAATGAAAAACTGTTTTTT
CDR3: CASSVQGRNEKLFF